This T cell receptor beta chain is drawn from a study of blood T cell repertoires in COVID-19. Data came from immunoSEQ multiplex PCR; TCRdb stores just in-frame clones and leaves some out. The sample gives about 100,000 clones, around nine tenths of which show up once; approximately 1.2% is in the top ten. The J segment lost 8 bases and the V segment lost 7 bases, leaving 12 bases of the junction unmatched. This CDR3 region has 14 residues. CDR1 LNHDA and CDR2 SQIVND come from the germline V gene (reference sequence). The material sequenced was peripheral blood. This chain joins TRBV19 and TRBJ1-1, with 8 bases matching TRBD1. This sequence was found in a man of 80 years or more with active or convalescent COVID-19. CDR3 sequence (DNA): TGTGCCAGTACCGTATTCCAGGGGGCTCTCGAAGCTTTCTTT. Translating it yields CASTVFQGALEAFF.